These 6 T cell receptor beta chains came from one sample sequenced in a study of control samples from healthy donors and cancer patients. The table came from immunoSEQ multiplex PCR; TCRdb's copy has only in-frame clones and leaves some out. Among under 90,000 clones listed, 85% to 95% were seen once. Sequencing input: blood. The receptors shown here come from a woman aged 55 to 70 in good health.

V gene TRBV21-1 combines with J gene TRBJ2-7; the DNA was not compared with TRBD2, the D call given in the table. TRBV21-1 is a known pseudogene. The CDR3 is made up of 15 amino acids. The CDR3 nucleotides read TGTGCCAGCAGCTCCCGGGGAGCCAGCTCCTACGAGCAGTACTTC. It translates to CASSSRGASSYEQYF.

The V call is TRBV19, the J call TRBJ2-1; the D gene is possibly TRBD2 (5 bases). V was cut by 4 bases and J by 0 bases, with 10 bases left in between. The CDR3 has 15 amino acids. From germline, CDR1 is LNHDA and CDR2 SQIVND (reference sequence). The CDR3 DNA follows: TGTGCCAGTAGTAAGGGAGCGGCCTCCTACAATGAGCAGTTCTTC. This sequence encodes CASSKGAASYNEQFF.

This clone was observed once. The J gene is TRBJ2-2, the V gene TRBV28; D uncertain. CDR3 length: 14 residues. Trimming pared 6 bases from V and 0 bases from J, leaving 8 bases between. The germline V gene encodes CDR1 MDHEN and CDR2 SYDVKM. For the CDR3, the DNA is TGTGCCAGCAGCATTACAGCGAACACCGGGGAGCTGTTTTTT. Translated: CASSITANTGELFF.

In this sample, this clone turned up once. The rearrangement links TRBV4-3 to TRBJ2-6; possibly TRBD2 for D (6 bases). The length of the CDR3 is 17 residues. Germline V gene sequence: CDR1 LGHNA, CDR2 YSLEER. V was pared by 0 bases and J by 4 bases, with 13 bases between. The CDR3 DNA sequence: TGCGCCAGCAGCCAAGATCGGAGGGGTGCCGGGGCCAACGTCCTGACTTTC. Its translation is CASSQDRRGAGANVLTF.

The V gene is TRBV6-5, the J gene TRBJ2-5; possible D gene TRBD1, 5 bases. There are 14 residues in the CDR3. Germline CDR1 and CDR2: MNHEY and SVGAGI. Deletions cut 2 bases from V and 2 bases from J, with 9 bases between. CDR3 loop: CASSYGHLQETQYF. The CDR3 coding sequence is TGTGCCAGCAGTTACGGACACCTACAAGAGACCCAGTACTTC.

As concerns this clone: One end of the junction fails to match germline, which may point to a read error. The chain recombines TRBV28 with TRBJ2-7; TRBD1 matches at 10 bases. This CDR3 contains 13 residues. CDR1 and CDR2 from the germline V gene are MDHEN and SYDVKM. This chain's CDR3 is CAGSSGQGETLYF. In DNA, the CDR3 is TGTGCCGGCAGTTCCGGACAGGGGGAGACGCTGTACTTC.